The clone carrying this T cell receptor beta chain was recorded a few times. The antigen is unknown. This sample was included in a study of T-cell reconstitution after alpha-beta-depleted transplantation in children. As it was prepared, the TCRbeta library received unique molecular identifiers. TCRdb processed the PCR reads anew with MiXCR; each CDR3 protein has one entry. The sample holds a few hundred thousand distinct CDR3 sequences, 10% to 15% seen once. Regarding the study as a whole: Some patients' high day-60 TCRbeta diversity was attributed to recipient cells surviving conditioning. Newly made T cells mostly supplied T-cell counts and diversity one year after transplant.

CDR1 is SQVTM and CDR2 is ANQGSEA in the germline V gene. V lost 3 bases to trimming and J lost 6 bases, with 7 bases between them. The CDR3 is 11 residues long. V usage is TRBV29-1 and J usage is TRBJ2-3, with D uncertain. The sequence was obtained from a male patient younger than 18 who had a stem cell transplant for acute myeloid leukemia, so the T cells may come from the graft donor. Sample: PBMCs, mostly from graft donor cells, taken 360 days after TCRalphabeta/CD19-depleted stem cell transplant. CDR3 sequence: CSVEFVDTQYF. DNA for the CDR3: TGCAGCGTTGAGTTTGTGGATACGCAGTATTTT.